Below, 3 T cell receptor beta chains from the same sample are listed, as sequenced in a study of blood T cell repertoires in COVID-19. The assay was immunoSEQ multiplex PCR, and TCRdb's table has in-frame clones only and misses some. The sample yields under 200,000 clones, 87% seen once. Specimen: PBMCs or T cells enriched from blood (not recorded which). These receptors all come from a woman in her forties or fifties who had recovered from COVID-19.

This CDR3 is CAISQTSGTISYNEQFF. CDR3 nucleotide sequence: TGTGCCATCAGTCAGACTAGCGGGACGATCTCCTACAATGAGCAGTTCTTC. The chain joins TRBV10-3 to TRBJ2-1, with 11 bases that match TRBD2. This CDR3 has 17 amino acids. Per the germline V gene, CDR1 is ENHRY and CDR2 is SYGVKD. V lost 5 bases and J lost 0; bases outside the gene matches: 6.

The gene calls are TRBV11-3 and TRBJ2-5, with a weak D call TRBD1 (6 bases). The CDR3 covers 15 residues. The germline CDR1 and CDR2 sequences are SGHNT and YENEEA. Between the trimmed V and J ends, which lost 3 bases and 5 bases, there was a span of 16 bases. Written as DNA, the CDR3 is TGTGCCAGCAGCTTGGGGGCAGGGTTCGGGGAGACCCAGTACTTC. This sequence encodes CASSLGAGFGETQYF.

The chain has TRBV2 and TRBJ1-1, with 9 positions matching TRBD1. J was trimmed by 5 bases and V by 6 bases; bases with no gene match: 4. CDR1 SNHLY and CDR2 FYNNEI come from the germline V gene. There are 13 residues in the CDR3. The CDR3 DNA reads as TGTGCCAGCAGCCGGACAGGGGTTACTGAAGCTTTCTTT. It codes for CASSRTGVTEAFF.